The 4 T cell receptor beta chains listed next were all sequenced from one sample in a study of PD-1 blockade in classical Hodgkin lymphoma. The time point was: cycle 4 day 1 (C4D1), after more than five weeks of nivolumab. Each of the patients experienced relapse following autologous stem cell transplantation, and their brentuximab vedotin exposure differed. Sequenced by immunoSEQ multiplex PCR; TCRdb stores in-frame clones only, minus some. The sample shows over 70,000 clones, 90% of them seen only once. The sample was peripheral blood mononuclear cells (PBMCs), taken before the fourth cycle of nivolumab. Receptor source: a human donor with classical Hodgkin lymphoma.

The V and J genes are TRBV23-1 and TRBJ1-2; 8 nucleotides align to TRBD1. TRBV23-1 is an ORF for which the function is uncertain. V was pared by 6 bases and J by 6 bases, with 12 bases of the junction left unmatched. This CDR3 spans 15 amino acids. Here the CDR3 DNA reads TGCGCCAGCAGCCGTAGGACAGGGAATGGTGATGGCTACACCTTC. This sequence encodes CASSRRTGNGDGYTF.

The V call is TRBV30, the J call TRBJ2-7; D uncertain. Germline assignment: CDR1 GTSNPN and CDR2 SVGIG (reference sequence). There are 13 residues in the CDR3. The V gene lost 0 bases and the J gene lost 1 base, with 7 bases spanning the gap. CDR3 nucleotide sequence: TGTGCCTGGAGTGTCTCGGTTTCCTACGAGCAGTACTTC. As protein: CAWSVSVSYEQYF.

The chain links TRBV5-1 to TRBJ2-3; D may be TRBD2 (5 bases). The V end was cut by 0 bases, the J end by 3 bases, with 14 bases between. Per germline, CDR1 SGHRS and CDR2 YFSETQ. The CDR3 runs 16 residues. In nucleotides, the CDR3 is TGCGCCAGCAGCTTGGTGACTGAAAGCGGTACAGATACGCAGTATTTT. This gives the protein CASSLVTESGTDTQYF.

The CDR3 DNA reads as TGTGCCAGCAGTACCGGACACGAGCAGTACTTC. Translated, it gives CASSTGHEQYF. The chain combines TRBV6-1 with TRBJ2-7; D is ambiguous. Trimming left V 5 bases short and J 5 bases short, with 7 bases between. CDR1 is MNHNS, CDR2 SASEGT, per germline. The CDR3 covers 11 residues.